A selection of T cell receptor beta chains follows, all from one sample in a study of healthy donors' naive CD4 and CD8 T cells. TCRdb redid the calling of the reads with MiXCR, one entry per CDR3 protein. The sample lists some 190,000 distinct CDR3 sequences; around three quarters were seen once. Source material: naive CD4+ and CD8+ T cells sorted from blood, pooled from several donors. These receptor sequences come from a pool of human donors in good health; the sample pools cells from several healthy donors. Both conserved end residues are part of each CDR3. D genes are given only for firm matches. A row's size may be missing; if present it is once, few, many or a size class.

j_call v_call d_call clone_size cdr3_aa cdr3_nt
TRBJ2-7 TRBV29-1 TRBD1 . CSVARGQDSYEQYF TGCAGCGTTGCCCGCGGACAGGATTCCTACGAGCAGTACTTC
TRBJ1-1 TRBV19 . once CASTWGGRTNTEAFF TGTGCCAGCACATGGGGGGGACGGACGAACACTGAAGCTTTCTTT
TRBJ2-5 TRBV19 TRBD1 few CASSIVTGGVETQYF TGTGCCAGTAGTATTGTCACAGGGGGCGTTGAGACCCAGTACTTC
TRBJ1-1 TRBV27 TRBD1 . CASSTSRGAGTEAFF TGTGCCAGCAGTACCTCCAGGGGGGCCGGGACTGAAGCTTTCTTT
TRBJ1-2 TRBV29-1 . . CSVERGTGYGYTF TGCAGCGTTGAGAGGGGGACGGGCTATGGCTACACCTTC
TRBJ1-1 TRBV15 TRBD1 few CATSRDTTGQSEAFF TGTGCCACCAGCAGAGATACCACGGGACAGTCTGAAGCTTTCTTT
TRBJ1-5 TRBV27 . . CASSLLGDSNQPQHF TGTGCCAGCAGTTTATTGGGGGATAGCAATCAGCCCCAGCATTTT
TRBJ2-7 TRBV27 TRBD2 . CASSKAGGDYEQYF TGTGCCAGCAGCAAGGCGGGGGGCGACTACGAGCAGTACTTC
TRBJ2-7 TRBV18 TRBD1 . CASSPPGGQRAYEQYF TGTGCCAGCTCACCACCAGGGGGACAGCGAGCCTACGAGCAGTACTTC
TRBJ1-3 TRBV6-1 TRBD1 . CASSGDREGSGNTIYF TGTGCCAGCAGTGGGGACAGGGAGGGCTCTGGAAACACCATATATTTT
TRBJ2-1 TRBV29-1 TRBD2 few CSVEPSGGSSYNEQFF TGCAGCGTTGAACCTAGCGGGGGGAGCTCCTACAATGAGCAGTTCTTC
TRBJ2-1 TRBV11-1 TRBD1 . CASRTGTGSANEQFF TGTGCCAGTAGAACCGGGACAGGGAGTGCCAATGAGCAGTTCTTC
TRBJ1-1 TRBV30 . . CAWSEHSLTEAFF TGTGCCTGGAGTGAACATTCCTTGACTGAAGCTTTCTTT
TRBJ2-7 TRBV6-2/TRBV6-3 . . CASRASGNYEQYF TGTGCCAGCAGGGCTTCGGGGAACTACGAGCAGTACTTC
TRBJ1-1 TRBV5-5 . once CASSLWANTEAFF TGTGCCAGCAGCTTGTGGGCGAACACTGAAGCTTTCTTT
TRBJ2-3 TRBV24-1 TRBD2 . CATSDPEPSTSGNTDTQYF TGTGCCACCAGTGACCCAGAGCCCTCGACTAGCGGGAACACAGATACGCAGTATTTT